What follows describes a single T cell receptor beta chain. Assay used: immunoSEQ multiplex PCR; TCRdb lists only in-frame clones, some missing. The sample gives approximately 190,000 clones, around 92% of which show up once; about 9.3% is in the top ten. This sample stems from a study of T cell responses to AZD1222 COVID-19 vaccine. The CDR3 consists of 13 residues. CDR1 and CDR2 from the germline V gene are KGHSH and LQKENI. V was clipped by 4 bases and J by 8 bases, with 9 bases between them. The TCR was taken from an adult in good health. V is TRBV18 and J is TRBJ1-6; D unresolved. The sample here was peripheral blood, taken on day 0 of AZD1222 vaccination. The CDR3 DNA reads as TGTGCCAGCTCACGGGGTCCGGATTCACCCCTCCACTTT. Its protein product is CASSRGPDSPLHF.